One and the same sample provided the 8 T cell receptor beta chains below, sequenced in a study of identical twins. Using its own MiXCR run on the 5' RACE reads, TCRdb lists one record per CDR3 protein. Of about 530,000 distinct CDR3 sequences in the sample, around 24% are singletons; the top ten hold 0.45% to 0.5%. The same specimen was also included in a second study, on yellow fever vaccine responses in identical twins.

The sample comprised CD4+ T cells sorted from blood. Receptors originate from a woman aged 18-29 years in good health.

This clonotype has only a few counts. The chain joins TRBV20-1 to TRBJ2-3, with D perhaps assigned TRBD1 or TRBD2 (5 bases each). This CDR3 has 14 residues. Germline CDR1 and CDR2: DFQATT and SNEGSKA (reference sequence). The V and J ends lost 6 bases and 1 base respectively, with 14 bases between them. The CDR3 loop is CSASMGERTDTQYF. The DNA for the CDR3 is TGCAGTGCATCTATGGGGGAGCGCACAGATACGCAGTATTTT.

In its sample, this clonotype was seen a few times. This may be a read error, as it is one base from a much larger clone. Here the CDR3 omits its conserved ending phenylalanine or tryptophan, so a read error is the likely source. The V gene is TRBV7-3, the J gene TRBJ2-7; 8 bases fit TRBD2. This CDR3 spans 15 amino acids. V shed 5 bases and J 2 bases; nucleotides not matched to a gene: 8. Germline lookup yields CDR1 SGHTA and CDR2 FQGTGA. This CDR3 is CASSLAGGGTYEQYL. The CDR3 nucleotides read TGTGCCAGCAGCCTAGCCGGCGGGGGGACCTACGAGCAGTACCTC.

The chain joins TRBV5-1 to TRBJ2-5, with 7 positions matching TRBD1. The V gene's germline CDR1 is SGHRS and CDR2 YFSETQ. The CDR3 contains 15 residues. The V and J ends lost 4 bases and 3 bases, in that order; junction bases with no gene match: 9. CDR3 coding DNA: TGCGCCAGCAGCCACGACAGGGTGGAAAAAGAGACCCAGTACTTC. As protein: CASSHDRVEKETQYF.

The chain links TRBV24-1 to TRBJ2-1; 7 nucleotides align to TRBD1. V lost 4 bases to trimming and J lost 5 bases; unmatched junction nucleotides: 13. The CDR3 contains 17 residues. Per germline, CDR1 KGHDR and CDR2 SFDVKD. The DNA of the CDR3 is TGTGCCACCAGTGACACGAGACAGGGAGCGCGGCACAATGAGCAGTTCTTC. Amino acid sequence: CATSDTRQGARHNEQFF.

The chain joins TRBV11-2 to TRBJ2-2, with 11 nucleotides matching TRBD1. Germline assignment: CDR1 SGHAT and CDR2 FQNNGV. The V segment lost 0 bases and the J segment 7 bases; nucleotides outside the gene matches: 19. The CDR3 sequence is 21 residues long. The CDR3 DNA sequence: TGTGCCAGCAGCTTAGATTTTCGGACAGGGGGCCTACTGAGGGATCACGGGGAGCTGTTTTTT. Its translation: CASSLDFRTGGLLRDHGELFF.

CDR3 DNA sequence: TGTGCCAGTAGTATAGACGAGTGGGGCCGAAAAAACACCGGGGAGCTGTTTTTT. Translated: CASSIDEWGRKNTGELFF. V gene TRBV19 combines with J gene TRBJ2-2; tentatively, D is TRBD1 (5 bases). This CDR3 contains 18 residues. Germline lookup yields CDR1 LNHDA and CDR2 SQIVND (reference sequence). V was clipped by 0 bases and J by 2 bases, with 16 bases between them. The entire variable domain, with the rest obtained from reference TRBV19 and TRBJ2-2, is as follows: DGGITQSPKYLFRKEGQNVTLSCEQNLNHDAMYWYRQDPGQGLRLIYYSQIVNDFQKGDIAEGYSVSREKKESFPLTVTSAQKNPTAFYLCASSIDEWGRKNTGELFFGEGSRLTVL.

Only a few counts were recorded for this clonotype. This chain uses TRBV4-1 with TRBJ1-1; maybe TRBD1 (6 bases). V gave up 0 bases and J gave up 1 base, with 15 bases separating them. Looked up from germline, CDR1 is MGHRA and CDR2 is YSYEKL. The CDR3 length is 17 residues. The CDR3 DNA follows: TGCGCCAGCAGCCAAGATAAGGGGGGCTTTGGGAACACTGAAGCTTTCTTT. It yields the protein CASSQDKGGFGNTEAFF.

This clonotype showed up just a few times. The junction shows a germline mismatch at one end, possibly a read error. The CDR3, as DNA: TGTGCCAGCAGCCCCCGGGTGGTGGTAGCGGGGGTTTCGAACACCTGGGAGCTGTTTTTT. Translated: CASSPRVVVAGVSNTWELFF. This chain connects TRBV11-2 to TRBJ2-2; 9 positions match TRBD2. The CDR3 has 20 residues. Germline CDR1 SGHAT, CDR2 FQNNGV.